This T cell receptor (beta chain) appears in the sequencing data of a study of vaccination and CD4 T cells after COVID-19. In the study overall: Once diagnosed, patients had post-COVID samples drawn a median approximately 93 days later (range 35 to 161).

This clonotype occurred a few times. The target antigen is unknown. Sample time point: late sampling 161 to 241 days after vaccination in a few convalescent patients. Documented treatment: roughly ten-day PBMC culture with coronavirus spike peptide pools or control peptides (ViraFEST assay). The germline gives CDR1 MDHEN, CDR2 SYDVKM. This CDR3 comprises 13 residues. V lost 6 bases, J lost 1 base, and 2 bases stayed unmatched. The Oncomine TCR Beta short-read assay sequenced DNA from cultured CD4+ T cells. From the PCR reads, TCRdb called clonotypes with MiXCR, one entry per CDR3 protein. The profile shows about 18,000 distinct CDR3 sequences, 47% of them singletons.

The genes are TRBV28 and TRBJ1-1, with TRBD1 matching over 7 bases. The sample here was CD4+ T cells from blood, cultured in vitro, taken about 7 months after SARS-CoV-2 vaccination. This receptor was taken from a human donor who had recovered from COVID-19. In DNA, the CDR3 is TGTGCCAGCAGGGGACAGTGGAACACTGAAGCTTTCTTT. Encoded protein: CASRGQWNTEAFF.